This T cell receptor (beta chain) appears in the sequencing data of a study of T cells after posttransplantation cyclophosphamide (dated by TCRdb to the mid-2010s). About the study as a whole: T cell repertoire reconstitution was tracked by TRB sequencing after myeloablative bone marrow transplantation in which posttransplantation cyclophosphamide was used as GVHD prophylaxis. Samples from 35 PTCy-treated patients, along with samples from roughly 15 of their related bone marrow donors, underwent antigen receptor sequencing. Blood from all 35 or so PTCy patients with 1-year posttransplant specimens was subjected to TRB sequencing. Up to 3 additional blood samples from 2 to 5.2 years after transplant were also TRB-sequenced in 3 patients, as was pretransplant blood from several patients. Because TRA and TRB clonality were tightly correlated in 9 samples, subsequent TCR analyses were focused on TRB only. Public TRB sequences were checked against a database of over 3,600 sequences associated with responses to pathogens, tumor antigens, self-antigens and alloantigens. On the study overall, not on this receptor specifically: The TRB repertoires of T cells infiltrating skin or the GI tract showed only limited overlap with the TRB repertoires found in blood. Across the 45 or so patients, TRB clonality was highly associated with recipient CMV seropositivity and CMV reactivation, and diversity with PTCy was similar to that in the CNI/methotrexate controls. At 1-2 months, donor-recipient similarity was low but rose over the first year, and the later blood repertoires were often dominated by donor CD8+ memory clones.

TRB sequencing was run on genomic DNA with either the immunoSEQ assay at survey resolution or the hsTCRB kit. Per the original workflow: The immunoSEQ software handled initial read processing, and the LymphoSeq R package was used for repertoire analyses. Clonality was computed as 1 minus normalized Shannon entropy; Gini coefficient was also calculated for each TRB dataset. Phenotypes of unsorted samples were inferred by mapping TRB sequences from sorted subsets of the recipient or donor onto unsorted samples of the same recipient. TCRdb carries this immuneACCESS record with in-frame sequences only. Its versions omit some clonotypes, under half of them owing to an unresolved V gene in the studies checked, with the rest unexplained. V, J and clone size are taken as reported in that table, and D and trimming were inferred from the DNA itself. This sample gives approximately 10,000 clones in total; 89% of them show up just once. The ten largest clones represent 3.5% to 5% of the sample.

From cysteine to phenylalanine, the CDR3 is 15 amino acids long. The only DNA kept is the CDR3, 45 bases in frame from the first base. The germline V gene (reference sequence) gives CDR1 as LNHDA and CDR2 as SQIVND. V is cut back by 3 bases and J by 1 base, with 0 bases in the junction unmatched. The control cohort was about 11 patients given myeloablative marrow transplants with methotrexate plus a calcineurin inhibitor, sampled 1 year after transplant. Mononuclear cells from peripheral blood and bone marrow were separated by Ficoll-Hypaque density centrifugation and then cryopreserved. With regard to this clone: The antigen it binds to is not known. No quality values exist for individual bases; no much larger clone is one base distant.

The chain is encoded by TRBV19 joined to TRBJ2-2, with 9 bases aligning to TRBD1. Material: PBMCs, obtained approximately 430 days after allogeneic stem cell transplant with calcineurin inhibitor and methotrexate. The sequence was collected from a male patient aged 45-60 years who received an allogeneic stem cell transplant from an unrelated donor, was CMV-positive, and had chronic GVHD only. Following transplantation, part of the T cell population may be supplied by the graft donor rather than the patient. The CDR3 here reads CASSMGQGNTGELFF. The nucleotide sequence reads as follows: TGTGCCAGTAGTATGGGACAGGGGAACACCGGGGAGCTGTTTTTT. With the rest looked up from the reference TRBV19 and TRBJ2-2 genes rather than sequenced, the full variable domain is DGGITQSPKYLFRKEGQNVTLSCEQNLNHDAMYWYRQDPGQGLRLIYYSQIVNDFQKGDIAEGYSVSREKKESFPLTVTSAQKNPTAFYLCASSMGQGNTGELFFGEGSRLTVL.